The entry below gives a single T cell receptor beta chain sequence along with its context. Some clones are missing from TCRdb's copy, which holds only in-frame ones; the method was immunoSEQ multiplex PCR. The sample lists 15,000 to 20,000 clones, about two fifths occurring once. The sample originates from a study of graft-versus-host responses after intestinal transplantation. General study points: Clonal ratios of graft-versus-host to host-versus-graft in allografts were high for patients exhibiting graft-donor T cell macrochimerism. Early post-transplant HvG declines tracked with peak circulating GvH clone levels.

The CDR3 is made up of 17 amino acids. CDR1 SGHKS and CDR2 YYEKEE come from the germline V gene (reference sequence). Trimming stripped 0 bases from V and 0 bases from J, with 13 bases between. Each mixed lymphocyte reaction held roughly 200,000 CFSE-labeled responders and roughly 200,000 irradiated violet-dye-labeled stimulators. The authors sorted proliferating CFSE-low CD3+CD4+ and CD3+CD8+ responders after the reaction. The chain links TRBV5-5 to TRBJ1-3; maybe TRBD1 (5 bases). The sample in question was alloreactive CD4+ T cells from a mixed lymphocyte reaction culture, obtained before intestinal transplant. Subset meaning: CFSE-low proliferating T cells sorted from roughly 6-day pre-transplant mixed lymphocyte reaction (GvH or HvG direction). This receptor was identified in a human patient who received an intestinal transplant. The CDR3 reads CASSLDPGHTSGNTIYF. The DNA for the CDR3 is TGTGCCAGCAGCTTGGACCCCGGACATACCTCTGGAAACACCATATATTTT.